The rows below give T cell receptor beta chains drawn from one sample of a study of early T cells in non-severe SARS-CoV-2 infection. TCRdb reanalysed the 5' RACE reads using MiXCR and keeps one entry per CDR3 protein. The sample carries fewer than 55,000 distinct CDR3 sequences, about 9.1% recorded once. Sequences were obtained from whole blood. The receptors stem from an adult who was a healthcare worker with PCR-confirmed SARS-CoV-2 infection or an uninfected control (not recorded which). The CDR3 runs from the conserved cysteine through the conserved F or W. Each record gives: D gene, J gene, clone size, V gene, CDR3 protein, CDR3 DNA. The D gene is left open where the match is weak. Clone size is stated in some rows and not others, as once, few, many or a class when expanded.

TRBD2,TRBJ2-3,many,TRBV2,CASSGRGGADTQYF,TGTGCCAGCAGTGGCCGGGGGGGCGCCGATACGCAGTATTTT
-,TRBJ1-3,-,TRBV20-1,CSARRSAGNTIYF,TGCAGTGCCCGCCGGAGCGCCGGAAACACCATATATTTT
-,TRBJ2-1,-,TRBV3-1,CASSLRGGISYNEQFF,TGTGCCAGCAGCCTACGCGGCGGGATCTCCTACAATGAGCAGTTCTTC
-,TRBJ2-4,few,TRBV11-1,CASSSRGRGNIQYF,TGTGCCAGCAGCTCGCGCGGCAGGGGAAACATTCAGTACTTC
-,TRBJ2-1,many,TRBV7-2,CASKPETGGNEQFF,TGTGCCAGCAAACCCGAGACCGGGGGCAATGAGCAGTTCTTC
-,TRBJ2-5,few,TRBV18,CASSPSGQETQYF,TGTGCCAGCTCACCATCGGGGCAAGAGACCCAGTACTTC
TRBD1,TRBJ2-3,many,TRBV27,CASSAMDRDTDTQYF,TGTGCCAGCAGTGCCATGGACAGGGACACAGATACGCAGTATTTT
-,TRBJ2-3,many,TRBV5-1,CASSLDGDYTDTQYF,TGCGCCAGCAGCTTGGACGGAGACTACACAGATACGCAGTATTTT
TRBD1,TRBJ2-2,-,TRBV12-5,CASGNPGQGTTGELFF,TGTGCTAGTGGGAACCCGGGACAGGGGACCACCGGGGAGCTGTTTTTT
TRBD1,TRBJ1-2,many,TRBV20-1,CSARDRGYGYTF,TGCAGTGCTAGGGACAGGGGCTATGGCTACACCTTC
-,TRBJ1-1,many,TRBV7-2,CASSSSWGGNTEAFF,TGTGCCAGCAGCTCCAGTTGGGGCGGAAACACTGAAGCTTTCTTT
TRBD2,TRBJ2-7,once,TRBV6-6,CASSHLLAGPSYEQYF,TGTGCCAGCAGCCACTTACTAGCGGGTCCTTCCTACGAGCAGTACTTC
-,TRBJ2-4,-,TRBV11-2,CASSLVAYGVYF,TGTGCCAGCAGCTTAGTGGCTTACGGCGTGTACTTC
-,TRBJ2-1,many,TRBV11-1,CASSLSGVVAYNEQFF,TGTGCCAGCAGCTTATCGGGGGTTGTTGCCTACAATGAGCAGTTCTTC
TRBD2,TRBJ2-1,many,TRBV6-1,CASTPPLAGGPNEQFF,TGTGCCAGCACCCCACCTCTAGCGGGAGGGCCCAATGAGCAGTTCTTC
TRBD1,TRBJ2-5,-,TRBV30,CAFDRGEETQYF,TGTGCCTTCGACAGGGGCGAAGAGACCCAGTACTTC
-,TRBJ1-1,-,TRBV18,CASSPLEIRDTEAFF,TGTGCCAGCTCACCTCTGGAGATTAGGGACACTGAAGCTTTCTTT